A selection of T cell receptor beta chains follows, all from one sample in a study of blood T cell repertoires in COVID-19. Data came from immunoSEQ multiplex PCR; TCRdb stores just in-frame clones and leaves some out. The sample lists some 94,000 clones; over 80% were seen once. Sequenced material: peripheral blood. The receptors stem from a human donor in a cohort sampled during active COVID-19. The CDR3 runs from the conserved cysteine through the conserved F or W. Fields, in order: CDR3 DNA, CDR3 protein, D gene, J gene, clone size, V gene. D genes are given only for firm matches. Clone size appears in some rows only: once, few, many, or a class for an expanded clone.

TGTGCCAGCAGTGAGGGGTTCAGGGTGGATGAGCAGTTCTTC CASSEGFRVDEQFF - TRBJ2-1 - TRBV2
TGTGCCAGCAGCCAAGAAGACAGGGATACAGATACGCAGTATTTT CASSQEDRDTDTQYF TRBD1 TRBJ2-3 - TRBV4-2
TGTGCCTGGAGTGCCGGGACAGAGGGAAACACCATATATTTT CAWSAGTEGNTIYF TRBD1 TRBJ1-3 - TRBV30
TGTGCCAGCAGTTACTCGCCAGGCACCTACGAGCAGTACTTC CASSYSPGTYEQYF - TRBJ2-7 - TRBV6-5
TGTGCCAGCAGTGTGGGACTAGCGGGGCGGTCGTCTAGCACAGATACGCAGTATTTT CASSVGLAGRSSSTDTQYF TRBD2 TRBJ2-3 few TRBV2
TGTGCCAGCAGCCCATTAGCGGGGGATCCCCACGAGCAGTACTTC CASSPLAGDPHEQYF TRBD2 TRBJ2-7 - TRBV9
TGTGCCAGCAGCCCTTCTCCTAGCGGGGCAACGCGTAGCACAGATACGCAGTATTTT CASSPSPSGATRSTDTQYF TRBD2 TRBJ2-3 once TRBV7-3
TGTGCCAGCAGCTTGGTGAGCCGCTACGAGCAGTACTTC CASSLVSRYEQYF - TRBJ2-7 - TRBV5-5
TGTGCCACCAGCAGAGATTTGCTAGCGGGATGGCATGAGCAGTTCTTC CATSRDLLAGWHEQFF TRBD2 TRBJ2-1 - TRBV15
TGTGCCAGCAGCTTATACGACTGGAAGGAAGAGACCCAGTACTTC CASSLYDWKEETQYF - TRBJ2-5 - TRBV7-2
TGTGCCAGCTCTCAGGTTCGATCCTACAATGAGCAGTTCTTC CASSQVRSYNEQFF - TRBJ2-1 - TRBV28
TGTGCCAGCAGCTCAGATTCCTTTTTAGCCAAAAACATTCAGTACTTC CASSSDSFLAKNIQYF - TRBJ2-4 - TRBV27
TGTGCCAGCCTCCCTAGCGGGAGGTTTGATACGCAGTATTTT CASLPSGRFDTQYF TRBD2 TRBJ2-3 - TRBV7-8
TGTGCCAGCAGCTCAACTAGCGGTTCCAATGAGCAGTTCTTC CASSSTSGSNEQFF TRBD2 TRBJ2-1 - TRBV7-9
TGTGCCAGCAGCCAAGATTTTGGGACTAGCGGATACAATGAGCAGTTCTTC CASSQDFGTSGYNEQFF TRBD2 TRBJ2-1 - TRBV4-2
TGTGCCAGCAGCGAGGTCGGCGGAAAACTGTTTTTT CASSEVGGKLFF - TRBJ1-4 - TRBV3-1/TRBV3-2
TGCGCCAGCAGCCAAGAAGGGGGGGACGCTGGAAACACCATATATTTT CASSQEGGDAGNTIYF - TRBJ1-3 - TRBV4-1
TGTGCCAGCAGCCCCCAGGGAGGCTCCTACGAGCAGTACTTC CASSPQGGSYEQYF - TRBJ2-7 - TRBV7-3
TGCGCCAGCAGCTTCGGGCAGGGGTCCAATGAGCAGTTCTTC CASSFGQGSNEQFF - TRBJ2-1 - TRBV5-1
TGTGCCAGTACCACATCCGGGGGGCCCACCTACGAGCAGTACTTC CASTTSGGPTYEQYF - TRBJ2-7 few TRBV19
TGCAGTGCTAGAGGTAGAACGGGACAGGAATTT CSARGRTGQEF TRBD1 TRBJ2-3 once TRBV20-1
TGTGCCTGCAATTCACAGGGGGCGAGAACTGAAGCTTTCTTT CACNSQGARTEAFF TRBD1 TRBJ1-1 - TRBV28
TGTGCCAGCAGTTTATCCACGGGGATAACTGAAGCTTTCTTT CASSLSTGITEAFF - TRBJ1-1 - TRBV27
TGTGCCAGCAGTTACTCCCGGGTTAGTCAAGAGACCCAGTACTTC CASSYSRVSQETQYF - TRBJ2-5 - TRBV6-5
TGTGCCAGCAGTTCCTATAACCCCGGACAAGGGGGCAAAAGGAATGAGCAGTTCTTC CASSSYNPGQGGKRNEQFF TRBD1 TRBJ2-1 - TRBV28
TGTGCCAGTAGTATCGGGGGGACAGATACGCAGTATTTT CASSIGGTDTQYF TRBD2 TRBJ2-3 - TRBV19
TGTGCCAGCAGTTACAGGGAGAATGGGCCCCAGCATTTT CASSYRENGPQHF - TRBJ1-5 - TRBV3-1/TRBV3-2
TGTGCCTGGAGTTTAGGTGGCGGAGGCTATAATTCACCCCTCCACTTT CAWSLGGGGYNSPLHF - TRBJ1-6 - TRBV30
TGTGCCAGCAGCCAAGGTCGGACTGCCGGAAACACCATATATTTT CASSQGRTAGNTIYF - TRBJ1-3 - TRBV3-1/TRBV3-2
TGTGCCAGCAGTTCGCCCCGGGCAGGGGGCGTAAGGTATGGCTACACCTTC CASSSPRAGGVRYGYTF TRBD1 TRBJ1-2 - TRBV28
TGTGCCAGCCGAAGTTTCTACGGCACTGAAGCTTTCTTT CASRSFYGTEAFF - TRBJ1-1 - TRBV12-3/TRBV12-4
TGTGCCAGCAGCTTAGATGCGGGAGTGTCCTACGAGCAGTACTTC CASSLDAGVSYEQYF TRBD2 TRBJ2-7 few TRBV7-9
TGTGCCAGCAGCGTAGAACAGGAGTATGGCTACACCTTC CASSVEQEYGYTF - TRBJ1-2 - TRBV9
TGTGCCAGCAGCTTAGTGGGGACAGACTATGGCTACACCTTC CASSLVGTDYGYTF TRBD1 TRBJ1-2 - TRBV5-4
TGTGCCTGGAGTGCCGGGACAGGGGGCACTGAAGCTTTCTTT CAWSAGTGGTEAFF TRBD1 TRBJ1-1 - TRBV30
TGTGCCAGCAGACCCTCGGGGGTAGCCTACAATGAGCAGTTCTTC CASRPSGVAYNEQFF - TRBJ2-1 - TRBV7-9
TGTGCCAGCAGAACGGACAGGGCTGGGGCCAACGTCCTGACTTTC CASRTDRAGANVLTF TRBD1 TRBJ2-6 once TRBV6-5
TGTGCCAGCGGGCGCCTGCAAGAGACCCAGTACTTC CASGRLQETQYF - TRBJ2-5 - TRBV5-5
TGTGCCAGCAGGGGGCTTATGAACACTGAAGCTTTCTTT CASRGLMNTEAFF - TRBJ1-1 - TRBV27
TGTGCCACCCGCGGGGAGGGGAGCACAGATACGCAGTATTTT CATRGEGSTDTQYF TRBD2 TRBJ2-3 - TRBV7-9
TGTGCCAGCTCACCGGTAGCGGGAGCTAGGAAAGATACGCAGTATTTT CASSPVAGARKDTQYF TRBD2 TRBJ2-3 - TRBV18
TGTGCCAGCAGGCAGACCTTAGCGGGGGCCTACGAGCAGTACTTC CASRQTLAGAYEQYF TRBD2 TRBJ2-7 - TRBV3-1/TRBV3-2
TGTGCCAGCAGCTCCCAGGGGGGAACCGGGGAGCTGTTTTTT CASSSQGGTGELFF - TRBJ2-2 - TRBV7-3
TGTGCCAGCAGTTGGAGTATGACCATGACTAGCCCGGGAGGGTATGAGCAGTTCTTC CASSWSMTMTSPGGYEQFF TRBD2 TRBJ2-1 - TRBV27
TGTGCCAGCTCACCACGCACGGGACAGGTGGGGGACGGTGAAAAACTGTTTTTT CASSPRTGQVGDGEKLFF TRBD1 TRBJ1-4 once TRBV18
TGTGCCAGCAGTCCTAGTGGGACTGAAGCTTTCTTT CASSPSGTEAFF - TRBJ1-1 once TRBV14
TGTGCCAGCAGCGCCCTGGGGGACAGGGTGTCCGGCTACACCTTC CASSALGDRVSGYTF TRBD1 TRBJ1-2 - TRBV9
TGTGCCAGCAGCCAAGCCAATTACAGGGGAGATGGCTACACCTTC CASSQANYRGDGYTF TRBD1 TRBJ1-2 - TRBV3-1/TRBV3-2
TGTGCCAGCTCGTCGGGACAGCGACAAAAAGTGAACACTGAAGCTTTCTTT CASSSGQRQKVNTEAFF TRBD1 TRBJ1-1 - TRBV18
TGTGCCAGCAGTTACTTGGGCGGGAGGTCCCCCTACAATGAGCAGTTCTTC CASSYLGGRSPYNEQFF TRBD2 TRBJ2-1 - TRBV6-2/TRBV6-3
TGTGCCAGCAAAGAGACAGGCGGGTTAAATTCACCCCTCCACTTT CASKETGGLNSPLHF - TRBJ1-6 - TRBV2
TGTGCCAGCAGTGTTGACAGAAGACCGAATAATTCACCCCTCCACTTT CASSVDRRPNNSPLHF - TRBJ1-6 once TRBV28
TGCGCCAGCAGCTTGGTTCACGACAGGGACGGAACTGAAGCTTTCTTT CASSLVHDRDGTEAFF TRBD1 TRBJ1-1 - TRBV5-1
TGTGCCAGCAGCTCAGGACAGGGGAAAGAGACCCAGTACTTC CASSSGQGKETQYF TRBD1 TRBJ2-5 - TRBV7-8